This TCR beta chain was recorded in a study of cytomegalovirus exposure and HLA in healthy donors. PCR employed 60 Vbeta and 13 Jbeta primers. Profiling relied on immunoSEQ multiplex PCR, and the TCRdb table lists in-frame clones only, not all of them. The profile shows about 150,000 clones, 75% to 80% of them singletons. V was clipped by 4 bases and J by 7 bases; unmatched bases: 5. Germline V gene sequence: CDR1 SGHRS, CDR2 YFSETQ. This CDR3 region has 13 residues. The chain couples TRBV5-1 to TRBJ1-5; 7 bases fit TRBD1. Sequences were obtained from PBMCs. The receptor was isolated from a male donor in good health and CMV-seronegative. CDR3 protein: CASSGIQGQPQHF. The DNA for the CDR3 is TGCGCCAGCAGCGGAATACAGGGGCAGCCCCAGCATTTT. Full variable domain (missing parts from reference TRBV5-1 and TRBJ1-5): KAGVTQTPRYLIKTRGQQVTLSCSPISGHRSVSWYQQTPGQGLQFLFEYFSETQRNKGNFPGRFSGRQFSNSRSEMNVSTLELGDSALYLCASSGIQGQPQHFGDGTRLSIL.